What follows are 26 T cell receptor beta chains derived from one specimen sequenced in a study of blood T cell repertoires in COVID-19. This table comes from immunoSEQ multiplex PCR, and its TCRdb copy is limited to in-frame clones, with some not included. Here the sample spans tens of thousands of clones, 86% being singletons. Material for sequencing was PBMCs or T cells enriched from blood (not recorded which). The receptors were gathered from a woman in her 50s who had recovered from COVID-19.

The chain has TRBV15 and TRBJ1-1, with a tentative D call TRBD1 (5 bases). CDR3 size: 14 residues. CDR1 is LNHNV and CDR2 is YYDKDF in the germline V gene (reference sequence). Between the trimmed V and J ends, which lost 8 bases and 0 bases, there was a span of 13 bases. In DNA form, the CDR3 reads TGTGCCACCGCAGGGAATATTATGAACACTGAAGCTTTCTTT. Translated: CATAGNIMNTEAFF.

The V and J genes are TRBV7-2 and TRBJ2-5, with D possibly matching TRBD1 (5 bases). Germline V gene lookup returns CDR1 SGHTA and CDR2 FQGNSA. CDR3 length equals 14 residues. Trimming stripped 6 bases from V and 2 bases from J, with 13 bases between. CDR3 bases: TGTGCCAGCAGACCCGACAGACCACAAGAGACCCAGTACTTC. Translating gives CASRPDRPQETQYF.

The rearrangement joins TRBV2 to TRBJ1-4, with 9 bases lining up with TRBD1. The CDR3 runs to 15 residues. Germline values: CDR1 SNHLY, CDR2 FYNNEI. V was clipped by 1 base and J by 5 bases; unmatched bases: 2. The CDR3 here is CASSEGGTGNEKLFF. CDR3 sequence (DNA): TGTGCCAGCAGTGAAGGTGGGACAGGGAATGAAAAACTGTTTTTT.

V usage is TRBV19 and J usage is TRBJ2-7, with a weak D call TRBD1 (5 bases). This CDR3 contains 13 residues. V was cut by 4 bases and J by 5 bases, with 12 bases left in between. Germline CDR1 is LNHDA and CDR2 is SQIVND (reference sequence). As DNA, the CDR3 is TGTGCCAGTAGTAACAGGCCCCGGGACGAGCAGTACTTC. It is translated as CASSNRPRDEQYF.

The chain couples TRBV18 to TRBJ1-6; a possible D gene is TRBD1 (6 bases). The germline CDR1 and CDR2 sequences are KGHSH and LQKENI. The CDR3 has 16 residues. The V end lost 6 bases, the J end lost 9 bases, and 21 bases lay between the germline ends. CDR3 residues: CASSLPGGRGSSPLHF. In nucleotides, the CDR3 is TGTGCCAGCTCCCTACCTGGGGGCAGGGGTAGTTCACCCCTCCACTTT.

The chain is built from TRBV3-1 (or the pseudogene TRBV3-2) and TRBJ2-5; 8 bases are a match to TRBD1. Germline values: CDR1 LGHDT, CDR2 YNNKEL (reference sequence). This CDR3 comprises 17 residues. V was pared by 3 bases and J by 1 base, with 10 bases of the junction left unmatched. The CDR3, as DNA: TGTGCCAGCAGCCAGGGACAGGCCACGTCGGGCCAAGAGACCCAGTACTTC. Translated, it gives CASSQGQATSGQETQYF.

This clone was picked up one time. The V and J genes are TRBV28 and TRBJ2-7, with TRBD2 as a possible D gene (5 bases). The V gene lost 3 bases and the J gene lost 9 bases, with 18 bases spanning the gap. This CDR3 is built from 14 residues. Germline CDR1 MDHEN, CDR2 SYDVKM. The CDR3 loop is CASSLSGLLTGQYF. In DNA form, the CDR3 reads TGTGCCAGCAGTTTGAGTGGACTCCTTACTGGGCAGTACTTC. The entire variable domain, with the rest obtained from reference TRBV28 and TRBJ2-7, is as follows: DVKVTQSSRYLVKRTGEKVFLECVQDMDHENMFWYRQDPGLGLRLIYFSYDVKMKEKGDIPEGYSVSREKKERFSLILESASTNQTSMYLCASSLSGLLTGQYFGPGTRLTVT.

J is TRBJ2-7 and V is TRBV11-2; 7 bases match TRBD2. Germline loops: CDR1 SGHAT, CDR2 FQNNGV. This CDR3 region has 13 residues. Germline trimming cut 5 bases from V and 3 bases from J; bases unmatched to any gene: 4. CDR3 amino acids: CASSARDYYEQYF. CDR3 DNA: TGTGCCAGCAGCGCTCGGGACTACTACGAGCAGTACTTC.

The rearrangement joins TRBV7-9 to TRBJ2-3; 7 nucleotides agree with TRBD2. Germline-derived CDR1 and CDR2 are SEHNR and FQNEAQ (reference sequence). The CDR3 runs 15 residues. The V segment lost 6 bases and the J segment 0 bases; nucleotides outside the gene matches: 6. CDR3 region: CASRVIAGSTDTQYF. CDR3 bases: TGTGCCAGCAGGGTTATAGCGGGCAGCACAGATACGCAGTATTTT.

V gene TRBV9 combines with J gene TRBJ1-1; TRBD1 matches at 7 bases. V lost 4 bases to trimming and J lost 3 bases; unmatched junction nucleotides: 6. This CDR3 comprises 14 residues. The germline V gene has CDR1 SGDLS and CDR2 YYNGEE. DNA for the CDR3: TGTGCCAGCAGCATCGACAGGGTTGACACTGAAGCTTTCTTT. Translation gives CASSIDRVDTEAFF.

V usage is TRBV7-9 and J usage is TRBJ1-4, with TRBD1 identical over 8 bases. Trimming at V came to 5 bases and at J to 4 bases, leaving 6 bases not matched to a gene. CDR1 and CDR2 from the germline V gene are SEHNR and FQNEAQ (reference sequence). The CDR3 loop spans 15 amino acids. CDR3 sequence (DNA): TGTGCCAGCAGCCAAGTAACAGGGGGTAATGAAAAACTGTTTTTT. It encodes CASSQVTGGNEKLFF.

The CDR3 DNA sequence: TGTGCCAGCAGCGGGGGGACAGGGCGGAACACTGAAGCTTTCTTT. Translated, it gives CASSGGTGRNTEAFF. The chain joins TRBV7-9 to TRBJ1-1; 9 nucleotides align to TRBD1. J gave up 1 base and V 5 bases, and 5 bases lay outside the gene matches. Germline V gives CDR1 SEHNR, CDR2 FQNEAQ (reference sequence). CDR3 length: 15 residues.

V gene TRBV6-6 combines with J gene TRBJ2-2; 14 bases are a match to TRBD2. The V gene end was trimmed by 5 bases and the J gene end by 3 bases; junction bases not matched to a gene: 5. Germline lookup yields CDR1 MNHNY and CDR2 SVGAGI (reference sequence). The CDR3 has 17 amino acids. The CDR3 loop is CASSRTSGGPYTGELFF. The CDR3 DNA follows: TGTGCCAGCAGTCGGACTAGCGGGGGGCCCTACACCGGGGAGCTGTTTTTT.

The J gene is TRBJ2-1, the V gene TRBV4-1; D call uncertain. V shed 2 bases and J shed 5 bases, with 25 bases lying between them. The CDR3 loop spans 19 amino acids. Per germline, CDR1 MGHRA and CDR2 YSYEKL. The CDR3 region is CASSQSKMPQINLDNEQFF. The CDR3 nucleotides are TGCGCCAGCAGCCAATCCAAGATGCCGCAAATCAACCTAGACAATGAGCAGTTCTTC.

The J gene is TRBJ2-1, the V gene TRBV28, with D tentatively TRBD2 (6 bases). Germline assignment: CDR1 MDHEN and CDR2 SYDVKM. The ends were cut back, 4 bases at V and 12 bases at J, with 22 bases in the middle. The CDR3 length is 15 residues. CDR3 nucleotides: TGTGCCAGCAGTTACCGCGGGACTTCACTGGTTCGGCAGTTCTTC. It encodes CASSYRGTSLVRQFF.

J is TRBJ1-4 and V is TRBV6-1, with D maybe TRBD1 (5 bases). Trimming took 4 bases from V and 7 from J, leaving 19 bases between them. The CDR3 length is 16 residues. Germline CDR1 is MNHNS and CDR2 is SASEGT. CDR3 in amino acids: CASSAGTIPGSEKLFF. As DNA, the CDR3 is TGTGCCAGCAGTGCCGGGACTATTCCTGGCAGTGAAAAACTGTTTTTT.

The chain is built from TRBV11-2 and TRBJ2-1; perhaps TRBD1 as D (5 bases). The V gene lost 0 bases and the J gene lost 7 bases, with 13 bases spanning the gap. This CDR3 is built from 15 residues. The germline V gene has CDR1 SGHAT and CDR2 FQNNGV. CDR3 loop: CASSLEFGAVNEQFF. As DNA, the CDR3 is TGTGCCAGCAGCTTAGAGTTTGGGGCGGTGAATGAGCAGTTCTTC.

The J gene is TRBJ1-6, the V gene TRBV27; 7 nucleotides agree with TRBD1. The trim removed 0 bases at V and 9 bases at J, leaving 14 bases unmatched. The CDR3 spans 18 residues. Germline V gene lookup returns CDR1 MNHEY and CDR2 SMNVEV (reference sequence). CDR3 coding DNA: TGTGCCAGCAGTTTATCGATTCCCCGGGACAGCTTAATTTCACCCCTCCACTTT. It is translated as CASSLSIPRDSLISPLHF.

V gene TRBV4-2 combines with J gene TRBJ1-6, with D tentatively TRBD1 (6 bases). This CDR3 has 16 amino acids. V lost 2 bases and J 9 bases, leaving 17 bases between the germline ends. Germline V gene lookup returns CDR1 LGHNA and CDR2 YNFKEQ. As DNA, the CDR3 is TGTGCCAGCAGCCAAAGTAATACAGGGTTGGCTTCACCCCTCCACTTT. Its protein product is CASSQSNTGLASPLHF.

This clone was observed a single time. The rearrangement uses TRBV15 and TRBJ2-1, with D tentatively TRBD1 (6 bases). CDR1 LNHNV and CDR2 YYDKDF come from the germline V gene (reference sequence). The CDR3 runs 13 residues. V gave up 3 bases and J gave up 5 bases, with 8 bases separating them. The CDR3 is CATSSYRDNEQFF. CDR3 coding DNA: TGTGCCACCAGCAGTTACAGGGACAATGAGCAGTTCTTC.

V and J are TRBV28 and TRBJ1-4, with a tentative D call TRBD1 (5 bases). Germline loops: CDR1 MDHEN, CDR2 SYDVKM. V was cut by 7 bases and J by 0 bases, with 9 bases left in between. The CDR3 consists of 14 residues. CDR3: CASTQGATNEKLFF. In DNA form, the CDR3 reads TGTGCCAGCACCCAGGGTGCAACTAATGAAAAACTGTTTTTT.

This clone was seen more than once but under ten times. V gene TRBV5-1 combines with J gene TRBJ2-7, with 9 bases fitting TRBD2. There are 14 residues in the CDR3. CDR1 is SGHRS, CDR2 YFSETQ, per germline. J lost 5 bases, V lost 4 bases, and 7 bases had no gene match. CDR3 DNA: TGCGCCAGCAGCAGTAGCGGGAGTACCCACGAGCAGTACTTC. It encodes CASSSSGSTHEQYF. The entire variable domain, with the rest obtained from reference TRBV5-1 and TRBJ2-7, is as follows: KAGVTQTPRYLIKTRGQQVTLSCSPISGHRSVSWYQQTPGQGLQFLFEYFSETQRNKGNFPGRFSGRQFSNSRSEMNVSTLELGDSALYLCASSSSGSTHEQYFGPGTRLTVT.

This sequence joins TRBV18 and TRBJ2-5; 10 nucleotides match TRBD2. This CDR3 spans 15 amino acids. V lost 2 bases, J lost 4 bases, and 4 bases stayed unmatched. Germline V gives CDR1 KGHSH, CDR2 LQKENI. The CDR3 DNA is TGTGCCAGCTCACCAGCGCTAGCGGGAGTAGAGACCCAGTACTTC. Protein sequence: CASSPALAGVETQYF.

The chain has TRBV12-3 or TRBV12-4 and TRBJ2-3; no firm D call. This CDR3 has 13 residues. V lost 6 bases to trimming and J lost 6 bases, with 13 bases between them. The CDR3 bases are TGTGCCAGCAGGACAACCTCTATTGATACGCAGTATTTT. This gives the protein CASRTTSIDTQYF.

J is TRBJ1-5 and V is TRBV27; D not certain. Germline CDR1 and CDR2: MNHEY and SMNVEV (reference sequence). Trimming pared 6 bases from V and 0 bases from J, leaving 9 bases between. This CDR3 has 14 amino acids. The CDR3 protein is CASRTLYSNQPQHF. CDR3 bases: TGTGCCAGCAGAACCCTCTATAGCAATCAGCCCCAGCATTTT.

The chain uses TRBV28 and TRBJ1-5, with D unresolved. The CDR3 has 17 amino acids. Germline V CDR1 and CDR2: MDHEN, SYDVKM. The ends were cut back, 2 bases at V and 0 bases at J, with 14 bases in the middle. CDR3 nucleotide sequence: TGTGCCAGCAGTTTACCCCAGACACGGTATAGCAATCAGCCCCAGCATTTT. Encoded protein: CASSLPQTRYSNQPQHF.